Listed below are T cell receptor beta chains from one sample, sequenced in a study of OX40 agonist ivuxolimab in advanced cancers. Profiling relied on immunoSEQ multiplex PCR, and the TCRdb table lists in-frame clones only, not all of them. The sample shows approximately 58,000 clones, about 81% of them seen only once. Specimen: CD4+ or CD8+ T cells sorted from blood, collected in a trial of the OX40 agonist ivuxolimab. These receptors were collected from an adult with an advanced solid tumor such as melanoma, head and neck, liver or kidney cancer. The CDR3 runs from the conserved cysteine through the conserved F or W. The D gene is left open where the match is weak. The size of a clone is reported for some rows only, either as once, few or many, or as a class for expanded clones.

NA,TRBV6-5,NA,TRBJ2-1,TGTGCCAGCACCCGACAAGGGGAGCAGTTCTTC,CASTRQGEQFF
TRBD2,TRBV6-5,NA,TRBJ2-2,TGTGCCAGCAATCTAGCGGGGGGGCTCGGGGAGCTGTTTTTT,CASNLAGGLGELFF
NA,TRBV27,NA,TRBJ2-7,TGTGCCAGCAGCCAAAGAGAGGGATCGGCCTACGAGCAGTACTTC,CASSQREGSAYEQYF
NA,TRBV5-5,NA,TRBJ2-3,TGTGCCAGCAGCTTCGACGCCGGGGGTAGGCGGAGGGGAAAAACAGATACGCAGTATTTT,CASSFDAGGRRRGKTDTQYF
TRBD1,TRBV19,NA,TRBJ1-5,TGTGCCAGTAGTGAGACAGGGGATAGCAATCAGCCCCAGCATTTT,CASSETGDSNQPQHF
TRBD1,TRBV29-1,NA,TRBJ2-7,TGCAGCGTTACCCTTGGGACAGGGAAGGTCTACGAGCAGTACTTC,CSVTLGTGKVYEQYF
NA,TRBV5-8,few,TRBJ2-1,TGTGCCAGCAGCCCCGGGACGGACCCCAATGAGCAGTTCTTC,CASSPGTDPNEQFF
NA,TRBV29-1,NA,TRBJ2-5,TGCAGCGTTGCGATGGTCGCCAGGGGTGGAGAGACCCAGTACTTC,CSVAMVARGGETQYF
NA,TRBV6-5,NA,TRBJ2-5,TGTGCCAGCAGTATCCGACGTGGACAAGAGACCCAGTACTTC,CASSIRRGQETQYF
NA,TRBV11-2,NA,TRBJ1-2,TGTGCCAGCAGCCGAGCGGGCCGAATCGACCTCGATTATGGCTACACCTTC,CASSRAGRIDLDYGYTF
NA,TRBV29-1,NA,TRBJ2-5,TGCAGCGTTGAAATGGGGCAAGAGACCCAGTACTTC,CSVEMGQETQYF
NA,TRBV7-9,few,TRBJ2-1,TGTGCCAGCAGCTTAGCGTTAGAGAGCTATGAGCAGTTCTTC,CASSLALESYEQFF
NA,TRBV5-1,NA,TRBJ1-4,TGCGCCAGCAGCTTGGCGGGGGCTAATGAAAAACTGTTTTTT,CASSLAGANEKLFF
TRBD2,TRBV5-6,NA,TRBJ2-1,TGTGCCAGCAGCTTTAGCGGGGGGGCTTTTGATGAGCAGTTCTTC,CASSFSGGAFDEQFF
NA,TRBV15,few,TRBJ1-5,TGTGCCACCAGCAGAGGAGGGTATCAAGGAGAGCCCCAGCATTTT,CATSRGGYQGEPQHF